Listed here is a single T cell receptor (beta chain). CDR1 and CDR2 (germline): SGHNT, YENEEA. This CDR3 comprises 14 residues. V shed 2 bases, J shed 7 bases, and the junction held 1 base outside the gene matches. This entry belongs to a study of blood T cell repertoires in COVID-19. Turning to the study itself: From the United States, Italy and Spain came samples of acute and convalescent COVID-19. PBMCs, B-cell-depleted T cells, or T cells were the source of the cDNA or gDNA that made up the material.

Per the study methods: Amplifying reference gene primers gave estimates of nucleated cell counts. TCRdb's table, derived via immunoSEQ multiplex PCR, lists solely in-frame clones and lacks some. The V and J calls and clone size were taken over from that table, and D and trimming were inferred from the DNA. Among under 150,000 clones, almost 85% were seen once, and the ten largest hold around 7.6%. Sequenced sample: peripheral blood. The receptor was isolated from a man between 65 and 85 years old with active or convalescent COVID-19. The chain combines TRBV11-3 with TRBJ1-6; 8 positions match TRBD1. The CDR3 spells CASSLRQGNSPLHF. CDR3 nucleotide sequence: TGTGCCAGCAGCTTACGACAGGGGAATTCACCCCTCCACTTT.